This T cell receptor (beta chain) was sequenced in a study of blood T cells in healthy people across ages (dated by TCRdb to about 2015). Looking at the study overall: In model experiments, template switching captured roughly one uniquely barcoded TCR beta cDNA molecule for every two T cells. Using deep sequencing normalized with unique cDNA molecular identifiers, the study measured how TCR beta repertoire diversity changes with age. The donors were divided into four age groups: young (average around 17 years), middle-aged (around 37), aged (about 62) and long-lived (roughly 86). To avoid experimental bias, donors of different ages were randomly spread across the sequencing lanes. The study analyzed two additional independent replicas of 1 million unique cDNA reads from the same blood draw for two donors, one aged 18 to 29 and one aged 80 or older.

For this clonotype: Its antigen specificity is not known. No base quality values were provided; no much bigger clone lies one nucleotide off.

The method behind the library was 5' RACE. Sequencing used an Illumina HiSeq 2500. A second PCR of roughly 7 to 11 cycles was run with a J-beta primer mix and a sample-barcoded 5' primer. A template-switch 5' adaptor carrying 12 random nucleotides introduced a unique molecular identifier onto each TCR beta cDNA molecule. At least 2.5 million CDR3-containing paired-end reads were obtained from each sample. The Mint cDNA synthesis kit, primed by a TRBC-specific oligonucleotide, was used to synthesize first-strand cDNA from all RNA. Following uracil-DNA glycosylase treatment, a first 18-cycle PCR with universal primers M1SS and BC2_uni_R was performed on all cDNA. The study's processing was this. Each sample was normalized by randomly selecting 1 million high-quality reads, each carrying a distinct molecular identifier. Reads with shared molecular identifiers were discarded instead of being binned into consensus sequences. MiTCR, run with a Q25 quality threshold and the strictest error-elimination algorithm, handled CDR3 identification, clonotype clustering and error correction. Lower-bound total TCR beta diversity was estimated with a nonparametric unseen species model using Euler transformation. TCRdb reran the public reads through fastp at Q25 and MiXCR, keeping productive beta chains. Rows merge per CDR3 protein into single entries with the most common DNA and genes. The V and J calls and clone size are TCRdb's, not the authors'. This sample comprises around 800,000 distinct CDR3 sequences, less than 80% of them detected only once. Clones ranked in the top ten supply roughly 25% of the sample.

Study-level results and caveats: Compared with the aged group, more naive CD4+ T cells, fewer expanded clones and increased TCR diversity were shown by the long-lived group, suggesting age selection. Estimates of total diversity based on one million sequenced T cells were considered lower bounds and underestimates. Bulk unsorted PBMC profiling prevented conclusive comparison of naive and antigen-experienced compartments. As age increased, observed TCR beta diversity per million T cells dropped in a roughly linear way, and a significant reduction was already evident by age around 41. A strong correlation was found between observed TCR beta diversity and the percentage of naive T cells measured by flow cytometry. Donor CMV infection status was unknown, potentially confounding age-related changes in expanded clonotypes.

The germline V gene specifies SGHTA as CDR1 and FQGNSA as CDR2. Reading from cysteine to phenylalanine, the CDR3 counts 16 amino acids. The sequence is cut down to CDR3 DNA, 48 bases in frame from base 1. Trimmed from V: 1 base; trimmed from J: 3 bases; junction bases lacking a gene match: 4. Systemically healthy Caucasian individuals from Russia, around 39 in total and aged about 6 to 95 years, were included as donors. Each donor gave approximately 9.4 milliliters of peripheral blood, drawn into EDTA-treated Vacutainer tubes. Ficoll-Paque density-gradient centrifugation was used to isolate PBMCs, with at least 7 million per sample. Total RNA was extracted from PBMCs with Trizol reagent, with at least 5.5 micrograms obtained per sample. Naive CD45RAhigh/CD27high T cell percentages were measured by flow cytometry on a PBMC aliquot from every donor.

Sequencing input: blood. The V and J genes are TRBV7-2 and TRBJ2-3, and 10 junctional nucleotides match TRBD1. This clonotype was sampled from a man aged 25-40 years in good health. The sequenced DNA: TGTGCCAGCAGCTTAGGGGGACAGGGGATAACAGATACGCAGTATTTT. This encodes CASSLGGQGITDTQYF.